This T cell receptor beta chain originates from a study of shared clonotypes between healthy human individuals. Findings of the study overall: Some naive CD4 clonotypes, about 5%, turned up in common across four donors.

Remarks on this clone: What it recognizes is unknown.

V shed 2 bases and J shed 0 bases, with 8 bases lying between them. The CDR3 consists of 15 residues. Germline V gives CDR1 SGHTA, CDR2 FQGTGA. Sequencing used immunoSEQ multiplex PCR; TCRdb keeps in-frame clones, though not all of them. The sample records about 1 million clones, about 84% being singletons. The chain is built from TRBV7-3 and TRBJ1-5; D call uncertain. The TCR comes from a man younger than 35 in good health. Some clones in this sample may be carry-over from other donors' samples. Sample: memory CD4+ T cells from PBMCs. The subset: CD45RA-negative fraction. The CDR3 coding sequence is TGTGCCAGCAGCTTACGGGGTTATAGCAATCAGCCCCAGCATTTT. It translates to CASSLRGYSNQPQHF.